This T cell receptor (beta chain) was obtained from a study of blood T cell repertoires in COVID-19. Looking at the study overall: Some COVID-19 samples were acute and others convalescent; all came from the United States, Italy and Spain.

In germline, CDR1 is SGDLS, CDR2 YYNGEE. The CDR3 sequence is 13 residues long. V was clipped by 6 bases and J by 0 bases, with 9 bases between them. Method: immunoSEQ multiplex PCR; TCRdb's copy keeps in-frame clones and lacks some. The sample holds 310,000 or so clones; about 89% are singletons and the top ten take around 9.5%. Sequenced input: PBMCs or T cells enriched from blood (not recorded which). The origin of this receptor is a woman aged 40 to 49 who had recovered from COVID-19. The chain has TRBV9 and TRBJ2-5; the D gene is possibly TRBD1 (5 bases). CDR3 protein: CASTSGNQETQYF. In nucleotides, the CDR3 is TGTGCCAGCACCTCAGGGAACCAAGAGACCCAGTACTTC.